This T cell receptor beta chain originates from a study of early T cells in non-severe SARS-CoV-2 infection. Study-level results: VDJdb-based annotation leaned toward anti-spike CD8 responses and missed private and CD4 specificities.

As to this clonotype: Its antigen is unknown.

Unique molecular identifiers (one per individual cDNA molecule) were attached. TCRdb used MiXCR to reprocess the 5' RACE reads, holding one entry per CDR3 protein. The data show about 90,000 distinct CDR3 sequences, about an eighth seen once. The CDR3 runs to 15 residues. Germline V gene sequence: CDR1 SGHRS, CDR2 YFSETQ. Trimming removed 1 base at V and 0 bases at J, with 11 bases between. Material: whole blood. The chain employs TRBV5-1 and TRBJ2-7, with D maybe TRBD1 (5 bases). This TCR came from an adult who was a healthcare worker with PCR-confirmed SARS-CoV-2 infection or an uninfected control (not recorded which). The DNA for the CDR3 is TGCGCCAGCAGCTTGAACAGGCTGCCCTCCTACGAGCAGTACTTC. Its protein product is CASSLNRLPSYEQYF. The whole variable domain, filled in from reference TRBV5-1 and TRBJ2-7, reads KAGVTQTPRYLIKTRGQQVTLSCSPISGHRSVSWYQQTPGQGLQFLFEYFSETQRNKGNFPGRFSGRQFSNSRSEMNVSTLELGDSALYLCASSLNRLPSYEQYFGPGTRLTVT.